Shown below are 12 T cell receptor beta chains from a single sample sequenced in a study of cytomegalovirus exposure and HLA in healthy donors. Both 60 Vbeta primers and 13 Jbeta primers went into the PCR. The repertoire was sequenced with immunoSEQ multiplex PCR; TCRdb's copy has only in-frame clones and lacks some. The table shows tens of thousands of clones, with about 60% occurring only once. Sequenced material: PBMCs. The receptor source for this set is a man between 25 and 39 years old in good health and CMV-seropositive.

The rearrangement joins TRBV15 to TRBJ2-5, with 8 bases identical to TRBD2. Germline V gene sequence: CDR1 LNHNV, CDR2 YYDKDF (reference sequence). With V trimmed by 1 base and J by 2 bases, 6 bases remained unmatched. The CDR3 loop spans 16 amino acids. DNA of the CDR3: TGTGCCACCAGCAGAGTCTTAGCGGGGTTACAAGAGACCCAGTACTTC. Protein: CATSRVLAGLQETQYF.

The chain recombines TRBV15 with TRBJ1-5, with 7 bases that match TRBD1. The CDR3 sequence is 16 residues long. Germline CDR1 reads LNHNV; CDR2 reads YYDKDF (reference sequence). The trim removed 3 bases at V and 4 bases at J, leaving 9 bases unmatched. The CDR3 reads CATSSELAGGNQPQHF. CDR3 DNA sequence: TGTGCCACCAGCAGCGAACTTGCAGGGGGGAATCAGCCCCAGCATTTT.

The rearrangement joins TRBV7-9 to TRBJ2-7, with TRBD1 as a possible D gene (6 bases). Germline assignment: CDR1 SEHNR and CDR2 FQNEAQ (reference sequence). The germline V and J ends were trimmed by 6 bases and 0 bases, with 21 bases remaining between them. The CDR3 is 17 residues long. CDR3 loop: CASRQYPDRTSSYEQYF. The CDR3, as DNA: TGTGCCAGCAGACAATACCCCGACAGGACGAGCTCCTACGAGCAGTACTTC.

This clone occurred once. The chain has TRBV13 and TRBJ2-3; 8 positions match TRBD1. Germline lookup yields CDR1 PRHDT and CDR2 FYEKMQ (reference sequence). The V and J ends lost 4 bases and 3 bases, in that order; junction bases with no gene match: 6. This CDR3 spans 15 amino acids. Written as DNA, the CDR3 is TGTGCCAGCAGCTCAGACAGGGGACGGACAGATACGCAGTATTTT. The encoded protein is CASSSDRGRTDTQYF.

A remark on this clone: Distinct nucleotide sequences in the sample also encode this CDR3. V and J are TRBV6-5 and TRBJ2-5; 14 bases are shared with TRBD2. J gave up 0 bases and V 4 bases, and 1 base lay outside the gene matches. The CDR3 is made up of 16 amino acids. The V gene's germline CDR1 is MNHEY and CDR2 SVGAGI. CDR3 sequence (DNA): TGTGCCAGCAGTTGGGGACTAGCGGGGGACCAAGAGACCCAGTACTTC. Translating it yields CASSWGLAGDQETQYF.

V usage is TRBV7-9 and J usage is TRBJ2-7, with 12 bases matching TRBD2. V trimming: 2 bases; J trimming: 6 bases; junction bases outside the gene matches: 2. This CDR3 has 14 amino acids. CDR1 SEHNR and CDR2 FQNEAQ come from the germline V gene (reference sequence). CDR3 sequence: CASSLSSGRGEQYF. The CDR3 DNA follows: TGTGCCAGCAGCTTATCTAGCGGGAGGGGCGAGCAGTACTTC.

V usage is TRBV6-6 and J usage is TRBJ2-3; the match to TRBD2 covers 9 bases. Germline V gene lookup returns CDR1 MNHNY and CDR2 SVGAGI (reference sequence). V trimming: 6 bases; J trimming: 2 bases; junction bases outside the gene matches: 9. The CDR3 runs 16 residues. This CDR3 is CASRARLAEITDTQYF. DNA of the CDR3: TGTGCCAGCAGAGCCCGACTAGCGGAAATCACAGATACGCAGTATTTT.

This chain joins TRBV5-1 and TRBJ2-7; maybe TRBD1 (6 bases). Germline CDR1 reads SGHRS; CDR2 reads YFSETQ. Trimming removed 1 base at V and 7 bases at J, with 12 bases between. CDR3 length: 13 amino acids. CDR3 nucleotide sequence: TGCGCCAGCAGCTTGCCAGGGGCGGGTGAGCAGTACTTC. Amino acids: CASSLPGAGEQYF.

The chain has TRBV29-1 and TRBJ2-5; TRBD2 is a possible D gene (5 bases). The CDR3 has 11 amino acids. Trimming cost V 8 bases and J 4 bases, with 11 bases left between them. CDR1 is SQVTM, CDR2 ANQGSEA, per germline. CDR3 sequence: CSWRWGETQYF. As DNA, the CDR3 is TGCAGCTGGAGGTGGGGAGAGACCCAGTACTTC.

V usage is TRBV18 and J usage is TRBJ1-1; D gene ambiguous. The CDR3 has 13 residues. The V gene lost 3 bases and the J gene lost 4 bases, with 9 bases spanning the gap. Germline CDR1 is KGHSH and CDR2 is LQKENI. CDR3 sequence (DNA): TGTGCCAGCTCACCCGAGATAAGCACTGAAGCTTTCTTT. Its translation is CASSPEISTEAFF.

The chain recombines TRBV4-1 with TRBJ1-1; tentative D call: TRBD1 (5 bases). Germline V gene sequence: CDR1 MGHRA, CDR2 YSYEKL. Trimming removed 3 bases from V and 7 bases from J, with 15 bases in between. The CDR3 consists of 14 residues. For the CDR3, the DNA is TGCGCCAGCAGCCAGATGTCAGCAGGGTATGAAGCTTTCTTT. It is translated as CASSQMSAGYEAFF.

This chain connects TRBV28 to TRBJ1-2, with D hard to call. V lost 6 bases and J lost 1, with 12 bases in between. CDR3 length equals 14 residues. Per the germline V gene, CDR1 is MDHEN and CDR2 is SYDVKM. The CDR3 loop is CASSLRHLNYGYTF. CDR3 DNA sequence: TGTGCCAGCAGCCTCAGACACCTTAACTATGGCTACACCTTC.